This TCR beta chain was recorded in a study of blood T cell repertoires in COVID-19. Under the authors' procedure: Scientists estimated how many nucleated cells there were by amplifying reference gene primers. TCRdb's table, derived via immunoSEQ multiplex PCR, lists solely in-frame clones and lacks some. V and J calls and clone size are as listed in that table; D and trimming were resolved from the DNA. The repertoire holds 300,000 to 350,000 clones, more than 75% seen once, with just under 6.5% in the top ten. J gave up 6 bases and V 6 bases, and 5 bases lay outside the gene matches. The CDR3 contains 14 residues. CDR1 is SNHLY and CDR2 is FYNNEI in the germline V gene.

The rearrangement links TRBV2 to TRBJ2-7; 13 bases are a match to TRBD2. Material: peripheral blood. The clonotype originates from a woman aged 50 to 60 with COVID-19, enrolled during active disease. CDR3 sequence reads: CASRPGLAGAEQYF. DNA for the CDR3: TGTGCCAGCAGGCCCGGACTAGCGGGAGCCGAGCAGTACTTC. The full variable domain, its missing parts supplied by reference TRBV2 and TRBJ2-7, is EPEVTQTPSHQVTQMGQEVILRCVPISNHLYFYWYRQILGQKVEFLVSFYNNEISEKSEIFDDQFSVERPDGSNFTLKIRSTKLEDSAMYFCASRPGLAGAEQYFGPGTRLTVT.